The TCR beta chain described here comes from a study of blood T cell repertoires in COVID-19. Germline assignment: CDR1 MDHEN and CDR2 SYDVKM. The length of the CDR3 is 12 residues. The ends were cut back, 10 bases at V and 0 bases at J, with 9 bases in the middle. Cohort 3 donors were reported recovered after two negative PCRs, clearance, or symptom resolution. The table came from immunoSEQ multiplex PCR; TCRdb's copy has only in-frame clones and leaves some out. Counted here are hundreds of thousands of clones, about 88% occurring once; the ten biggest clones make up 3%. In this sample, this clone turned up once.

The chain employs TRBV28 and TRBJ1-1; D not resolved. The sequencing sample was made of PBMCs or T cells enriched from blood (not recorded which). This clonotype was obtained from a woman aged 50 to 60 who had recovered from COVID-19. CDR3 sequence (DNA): TGTGCCACTTTCCCCGTGAACACTGAAGCTTTCTTT. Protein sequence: CATFPVNTEAFF.